The sequence of this T cell receptor (beta chain) was determined in a study of blood T cell repertoires in COVID-19. Study background: PBMCs, B-cell-depleted T cells, or T cells were the source of the cDNA or gDNA that made up the material.

The CDR3 has 16 amino acids. V shed 4 bases, J shed 0 bases, and the junction held 7 bases outside the gene matches. Germline CDR1 is SGHRS and CDR2 is YFSETQ. Per the original methods: By means of reference gene primer amplification, nucleated cell counts were estimated. Measured with immunoSEQ multiplex PCR; TCRdb has only the in-frame clones, and not every one. V and J calls plus clone size are reproduced from that table; the DNA served to infer D and trimming. The sample lists under 110,000 clones, 84% seen once, with 11% to 15% in the top ten. Input material: peripheral blood. The TCR originated in a woman aged 55-69 years with acute or convalescent COVID-19. The rearrangement uses TRBV5-1 and TRBJ2-3; TRBD2 agrees at 8 bases. This CDR3 reads CASSGNSGVSTDTQYF. The CDR3 DNA reads as TGCGCCAGCAGCGGTAATAGCGGGGTCAGCACAGATACGCAGTATTTT. Filled out from reference TRBV5-1 and TRBJ2-3, the complete variable domain reads KAGVTQTPRYLIKTRGQQVTLSCSPISGHRSVSWYQQTPGQGLQFLFEYFSETQRNKGNFPGRFSGRQFSNSRSEMNVSTLELGDSALYLCASSGNSGVSTDTQYFGPGTRLTVL.